These 2 T cell receptor beta chains were all obtained from the same sample, sequenced in a study of T-cell reconstitution after alpha-beta-depleted transplantation in children. Unique molecular identifiers were built into the TCRbeta library. TCRdb itself ran the PCR reads through MiXCR, one entry per CDR3 protein. Of roughly 670,000 distinct CDR3 sequences in the sample, 13% are singletons; the top ten hold around 0.8%. The source was PBMCs, collected before TCRalphabeta/CD19-depleted stem cell transplant. All receptors derive from a girl aged 2-10 years with congenital amegakaryocytic thrombocytopenia, due to receive a stem cell transplant.

This clonotype has ten or more counts. This sequence joins TRBV5-1 and TRBJ2-7; D remains ambiguous. Germline CDR1 SGHRS, CDR2 YFSETQ. The CDR3 has 12 amino acids. The germline V and J ends were trimmed by 4 bases and 5 bases, with 10 bases remaining between them. The CDR3 DNA follows: TGCGCCAGCAGCCCTATGGAAGACGAGCAGTACTTC. This sequence encodes CASSPMEDEQYF. Filled out from reference TRBV5-1 and TRBJ2-7, the complete variable domain reads KAGVTQTPRYLIKTRGQQVTLSCSPISGHRSVSWYQQTPGQGLQFLFEYFSETQRNKGNFPGRFSGRQFSNSRSEMNVSTLELGDSALYLCASSPMEDEQYFGPGTRLTVT.

V and J are TRBV10-2 and TRBJ2-2, with D tentatively TRBD2 (6 bases). V was shortened by 3 bases and J by 1 base, with 15 bases between the two germline ends. This CDR3 comprises 17 residues. CDR1 and CDR2 from the germline V gene are WSHSY and SAAADI. This chain's CDR3 is CASSDVPLAVNTGELFF. DNA for the CDR3: TGCGCCAGCAGTGATGTCCCACTAGCAGTGAACACCGGGGAGCTGTTTTTT.